This entry lists 7 T cell receptor beta chains sequenced from one sample in a study of STAT3 mutations in large granular lymphocyte leukemia. Repertoires were generated with immunoSEQ multiplex PCR, while TCRdb's copy carries only in-frame clones and drops some. The table has 9,500 to 15,000 clones, 76% seen once; the top ten hold around 45%. General study results and limits: Every T-LGLL patient had at least one immunodominant TCRbeta clonotype.

No antigens are known for them. Sequencing was done on a sample of peripheral blood mononuclear cells. These receptors came from a man aged 60 to 69 with T-cell large granular lymphocyte leukemia. Some clones in this sample may be carry-over from other donors' samples.

The V gene is TRBV19, the J gene TRBJ2-5; TRBD2 agrees at 9 bases. The trim removed 4 bases at V and 5 bases at J, leaving 17 bases unmatched. Germline CDR1 LNHDA, CDR2 SQIVND (reference sequence). CDR3 length: 18 amino acids. CDR3 region: CASSNWGKVSGSEETQYF. CDR3 DNA sequence: TGTGCCAGTAGTAATTGGGGGAAAGTTAGCGGGAGTGAGGAGACCCAGTACTTC.

The chain links TRBV7-9 to TRBJ2-7; the D gene is possibly TRBD2 (6 bases). Trimming left V 5 bases short and J 3 bases short, with 17 bases between. Germline CDR1 is SEHNR and CDR2 is FQNEAQ (reference sequence). The CDR3 length is 15 residues. The CDR3 sequence is CASSPAGLPYYEQYF. As DNA, the CDR3 is TGTGCCAGCAGCCCCGCCGGACTACCTTACTACGAGCAGTACTTC.

V and J are TRBV9 and TRBJ2-2; 9 bases map to TRBD2. With V trimmed by 0 bases and J by 0 bases, 3 bases remained unmatched. The CDR3 is 17 residues long. Germline CDR1 is SGDLS and CDR2 is YYNGEE. CDR3 bases: TGTGCCAGCAGCGTAGTGGGACTAGCAGCGAACACCGGGGAGCTGTTTTTT. It specifies CASSVVGLAANTGELFF.

The J gene is TRBJ2-7, the V gene TRBV11-2; 9 nucleotides agree with TRBD1. Per the germline V gene, CDR1 is SGHAT and CDR2 is FQNNGV. Germline trimming cut 1 base from V and 4 bases from J; bases unmatched to any gene: 5. The CDR3 has 15 residues. The CDR3 region has the DNA TGTGCCAGCAGCTTAGCCGGGACAGGGAGTTACGAGCAGTACTTC. Its protein product is CASSLAGTGSYEQYF.

J is TRBJ1-1 and V is TRBV11-2, with TRBD1 as a possible D gene (5 bases). The V end was cut by 7 bases, the J end by 1 base, with 13 bases between. This CDR3 has 14 amino acids. CDR1 and CDR2 (germline): SGHAT, FQNNGV. The CDR3, as DNA: TGTGCCAGCACCCGGGCCGGGGGGAACACTGAAGCTTTCTTT. Translated: CASTRAGGNTEAFF.

The chain joins TRBV7-9 to TRBJ1-1; D is unclear. Trimming left V 8 bases short and J 1 base short, with 8 bases between. This CDR3 has 12 amino acids. Germline values: CDR1 SEHNR, CDR2 FQNEAQ (reference sequence). The CDR3 region has the DNA TGTGCCAGCTCCCCCCAGAACACTGAAGCTTTCTTT. It codes for CASSPQNTEAFF.

The chain recombines TRBV10-3 with TRBJ2-3; D gene unclear. The CDR3 loop spans 14 amino acids. V was trimmed by 0 bases and J by 2 bases, leaving 6 bases between them. Per the germline V gene, CDR1 is ENHRY and CDR2 is SYGVKD. The CDR3 here is CAISESQATDTQYF. The CDR3 DNA reads TGTGCCATCAGTGAGTCCCAGGCCACAGATACGCAGTATTTT.